One T cell receptor beta chain is described in this entry. Antigen: not known. In germline, CDR1 is SGHTA, CDR2 FQGNSA. The CDR3 consists of 13 residues. The V and J ends lost 5 bases and 6 bases respectively, with 14 bases between them. Using immunoSEQ multiplex PCR, the repertoire was profiled, and TCRdb retains in-frame clones only, with some absent. The sample lists around 94,000 clones, 70% to 85% occurring once. This record comes from a study of OX40 agonist ivuxolimab in advanced cancers. Study observations and caveats: Among the lowest peripheral clonal expansion occurred in 0.1-3.0 mg/kg partial responders.

Patients who had autoimmune disease history or got systemic immunosuppression were left out. Sample: CD4+ or CD8+ T cells sorted from blood, taken in a trial of the OX40 agonist ivuxolimab. J is TRBJ2-7 and V is TRBV7-2; D ambiguous. The origin of this receptor is an adult with an advanced solid tumor such as melanoma, head and neck, liver or kidney cancer. The CDR3 DNA reads as TGTGCCAGCAGCCTTAGTATCATAGGCGAGCAGTACTTC. Translating gives CASSLSIIGEQYF.